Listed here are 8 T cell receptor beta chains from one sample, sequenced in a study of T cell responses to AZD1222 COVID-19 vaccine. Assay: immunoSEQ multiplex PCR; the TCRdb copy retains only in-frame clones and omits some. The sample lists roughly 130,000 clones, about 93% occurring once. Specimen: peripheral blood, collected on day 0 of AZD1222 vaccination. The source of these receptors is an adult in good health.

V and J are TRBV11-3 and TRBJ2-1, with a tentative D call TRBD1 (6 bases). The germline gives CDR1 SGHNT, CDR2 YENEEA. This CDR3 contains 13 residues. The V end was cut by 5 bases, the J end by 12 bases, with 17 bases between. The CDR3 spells CASSPETGDGQFF. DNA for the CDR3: TGTGCCAGCAGCCCGGAGACAGGTGATGGGCAGTTCTTC.

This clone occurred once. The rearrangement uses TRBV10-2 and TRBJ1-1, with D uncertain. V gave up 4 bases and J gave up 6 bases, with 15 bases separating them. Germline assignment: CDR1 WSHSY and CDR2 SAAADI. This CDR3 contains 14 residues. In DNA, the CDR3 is TGCGCCAGCAGTGCTTTACGGGGTGTCTCTGAAGCTTTCTTT. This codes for CASSALRGVSEAFF.

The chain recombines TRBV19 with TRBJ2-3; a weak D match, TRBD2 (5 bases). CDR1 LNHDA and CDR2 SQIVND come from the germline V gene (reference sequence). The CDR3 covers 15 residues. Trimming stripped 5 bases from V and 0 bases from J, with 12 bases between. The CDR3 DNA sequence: TGTGCCAGTAGTCCATTTGGGAGAAGCACAGATACGCAGTATTTT. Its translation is CASSPFGRSTDTQYF.

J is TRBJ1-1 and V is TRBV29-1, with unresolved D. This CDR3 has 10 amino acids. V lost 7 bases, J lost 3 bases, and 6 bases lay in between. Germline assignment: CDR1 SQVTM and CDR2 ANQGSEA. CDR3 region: CSGYDTEAFF. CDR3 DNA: TGCAGCGGGTACGACACTGAAGCTTTCTTT.

CDR3 coding DNA: TGTGCCAGCAGCTTAGCCCGGACAGGGCAAGAGACCCAGTACTTC. Its translation is CASSLARTGQETQYF. The chain has TRBV7-9 and TRBJ2-5, with TRBD1 matching 8 bases. Germline trimming cut 0 bases from V and 2 bases from J; bases unmatched to any gene: 2. The germline CDR1 and CDR2 sequences are SEHNR and FQNEAQ (reference sequence). The CDR3 extends over 15 amino acids.

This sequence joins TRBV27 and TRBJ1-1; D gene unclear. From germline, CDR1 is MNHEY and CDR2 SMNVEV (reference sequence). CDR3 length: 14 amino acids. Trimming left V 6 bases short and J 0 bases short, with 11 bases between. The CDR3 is CASSLVGMNTEAFF. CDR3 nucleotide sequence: TGTGCCAGCAGCCTAGTCGGGATGAACACTGAAGCTTTCTTT.

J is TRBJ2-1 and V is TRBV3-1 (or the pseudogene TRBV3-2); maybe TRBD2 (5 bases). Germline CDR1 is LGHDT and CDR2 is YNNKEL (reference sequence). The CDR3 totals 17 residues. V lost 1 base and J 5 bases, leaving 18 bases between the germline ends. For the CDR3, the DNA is TGTGCCAGCAGCCAAGGCACTAGGAGTAGTACTCACAATGAGCAGTTCTTC. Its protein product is CASSQGTRSSTHNEQFF.

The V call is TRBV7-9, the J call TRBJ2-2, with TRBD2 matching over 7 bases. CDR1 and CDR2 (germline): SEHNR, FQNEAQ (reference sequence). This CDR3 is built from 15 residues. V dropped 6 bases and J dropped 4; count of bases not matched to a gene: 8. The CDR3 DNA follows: TGTGCCAGCAGATCGCCCTCGGGAGGCACCGGGGAGCTGTTTTTT. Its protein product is CASRSPSGGTGELFF.